One sample yielded the 10 T cell receptor beta chains listed below, sequenced in a study of CD8+CD57+ T cells in acquired aplastic anemia. It was genomic DNA that served as the template for profiling TCR beta VDJ and CDR3. TCRdb recomputed calls from the reads with MiXCR, one row per CDR3 protein. The sample records approximately 150,000 distinct CDR3 sequences, over 70% being singletons. The sequenced patients had an expansion of CD8+CD57+ cells seen by flow cytometry. Sequenced sample: sorted CD4+, CD8+, or CD8+CD57+ T cells (not recorded which) from PBMCs. These receptors all stem from a human donor with aplastic anemia.

This clonotype was seen a single time. V is TRBV25-1 and J is TRBJ1-2, with D unresolved. The CDR3 spans 12 residues. V dropped 5 bases and J dropped 1 base, with 5 bases sitting between them. CDR1 is MGHDK and CDR2 is SYGVNS in the germline V gene. The DNA for the CDR3 is TGTGCCAGCAGTTTTGGTAACTATGGCTACACCTTC. Amino acid sequence: CASSFGNYGYTF.

The V and J genes are TRBV2 and TRBJ2-3, with a tentative D call TRBD2 (6 bases). This CDR3 has 16 residues. The V gene's germline CDR1 is SNHLY and CDR2 FYNNEI. Trimming took off 6 bases at V and 6 bases at J, with 22 bases between the two ends. CDR3 region: CASSENLALLVDTQYF. The CDR3 DNA reads TGTGCCAGCAGCGAGAACCTAGCGCTCCTCGTGGATACGCAGTATTTT.

This sequence joins TRBV7-3 and TRBJ1-4; TRBD1 might be the D (5 bases). V was pared by 5 bases and J by 6 bases, with 19 bases between. Germline loops: CDR1 SGHTA, CDR2 FQGTGA. The CDR3 loop spans 16 amino acids. CDR3 nucleotides: TGTGCCAGCAGCCCGCCGGGTTGGGGGATAGATGAAAAACTGTTTTTT. It translates to CASSPPGWGIDEKLFF. Full variable domain (outside the CDR3, taken from reference TRBV7-3 and TRBJ1-4): GAGVSQTPSNKVTEKGKYVELRCDPISGHTALYWYRQSLGQGPEFLIYFQGTGAADDSGLPNDRFFAVRPEGSVSTLKIQRTERGDSAVYLCASSPPGWGIDEKLFFGSGTQLSVL.

This clonotype was recorded a few times. J is TRBJ2-3 and V is TRBV28, with TRBD1 as a possible D gene (6 bases). This CDR3 spans 15 amino acids. Germline values: CDR1 MDHEN, CDR2 SYDVKM. The V end lost 5 bases, the J end lost 2 bases, and 14 bases lay between the germline ends. The CDR3 DNA reads as TGTGCCAGCAGTCACCATTACAGGGTCACAGATACGCAGTATTTT. This translates into CASSHHYRVTDTQYF.

The CDR3 here is CASSSLGGNYGYTF. The CDR3 coding sequence is TGTGCCAGCAGCTCTTTAGGGGGGAACTATGGCTACACCTTC. The rearrangement links TRBV7-2 to TRBJ1-2; the D gene is possibly TRBD1 (6 bases). V lost 4 bases to trimming and J lost 2 bases, with 11 bases between them. Germline V gives CDR1 SGHTA, CDR2 FQGNSA. This CDR3 region has 14 residues.

In the case of this clonotype: The conserved closing phenylalanine or tryptophan is absent in this CDR3, likely reflecting a read error. The rearrangement links TRBV20-1 to TRBJ1-1; D not resolved. V was pared by 2 bases and J by 0 bases, with 13 bases between. CDR1 and CDR2 (germline): DFQATT, SNEGSKA (reference sequence). The CDR3 contains 15 residues. The CDR3 DNA sequence: TGCAGTGCTAGACCCCCTGTGGTCATGAACACTGAAGCTTTCTTG. Its translation is CSARPPVVMNTEAFL.

This clonotype was seen just once. The chain links TRBV10-3 to TRBJ1-5; 12 nucleotides line up with TRBD1. CDR3 length equals 16 residues. Unmatched junction bases numbered 7, after V lost 4 bases and J lost 6 bases. Germline CDR1 is ENHRY and CDR2 is SYGVKD. The CDR3 DNA reads TGTGCCATCAGTGGAACCGGGACAGGGGGCGGTCAGCCCCAGCATTTT. Its protein product is CAISGTGTGGGQPQHF.

J is TRBJ2-3 and V is TRBV19; 12 bases line up with TRBD2. Germline trimming cut 11 bases from V and 0 bases from J; bases unmatched to any gene: 3. This CDR3 is built from 14 residues. Germline CDR1 and CDR2: LNHDA and SQIVND (reference sequence). Written as DNA, the CDR3 is TGTGCCGCCGGGACTAGCGGGAGCACAGATACGCAGTATTTT. It translates to CAAGTSGSTDTQYF.

V gene TRBV19 combines with J gene TRBJ1-5, with D possibly matching TRBD1 (5 bases). CDR1 and CDR2 from the germline V gene are LNHDA and SQIVND (reference sequence). V lost 7 bases and J 5 bases, leaving 21 bases between the germline ends. The CDR3 runs 16 residues. The DNA for the CDR3 is TGTGCCAGTACCAAGTCCCAGGGAAGGACTCATCAGCCCCAGCATTTT. Protein: CASTKSQGRTHQPQHF.

This clonotype was recorded a few times. The chain has TRBV20-1 and TRBJ2-5; D is possibly TRBD1 or TRBD2 (5 bases each). The CDR3 contains 13 residues. Per germline, CDR1 DFQATT and CDR2 SNEGSKA (reference sequence). V dropped 6 bases and J dropped 0 bases, with 11 bases sitting between them. The CDR3 region has the DNA TGCAGTGCAACGGGGCATAACCAAGAGACCCAGTACTTC. Translating it yields CSATGHNQETQYF.